This TCR beta chain was identified during a study of T cell responses to AZD1222 COVID-19 vaccine. Broader study findings: With dominance at 160-218 and 743-854, vaccine-associated CD4 TCRs spanned spike. Repertoires were obtained solely post-peak T cell response.

Produced via immunoSEQ multiplex PCR; TCRdb's table is partial and in-frame only. The data show approximately 160,000 clones, 90% seen once. Trimming pared 2 bases from V and 0 bases from J, leaving 8 bases between. Germline V gene data show CDR1 as MNHNY and CDR2 as SVGAGI (reference sequence). The CDR3 is 15 amino acids. For this clone: Its cognate antigen is unknown.

The receptor's source is an adult in good health. The sample was peripheral blood, taken on day 0 of AZD1222 vaccination. The V gene is TRBV6-6, the J gene TRBJ2-1; D unclear. In nucleotides, the CDR3 is TGTGCCAGCAGTTACGGGCAGAGCTCCTACAATGAGCAGTTCTTC. It translates to CASSYGQSSYNEQFF.